This T cell receptor (beta chain) was profiled in a study of T cell clonality in common variable immunodeficiency (dated by TCRdb to the mid-2010s). For sequencing, equivalent amounts of genomic DNA were input from CVID and control samples. For every sample, a 60 bp segment covering the rearranged TCRbeta CDR3 region was amplified and then sequenced. The immunoSEQ assay, a bias-corrected multiplex PCR with high-throughput sequencing, was employed for TCRbeta amplification. On the study's bioinformatics: Each unique nucleotide sequence was treated as a clone and annotated with V, D and J genes, copy number and frequency. Sequences were labeled productive if in frame, and non-productive if out of frame or containing stop codons. As previously described, clonality was calculated on the basis of Shannon's entropy. The predicted amino acid sequences of productive clones were used to derive mean CDR3 Kyte-Doolittle hydropathy. The R hclust function was used to hierarchically cluster scaled V gene usage with Manhattan distance and complete linkage. Clone sharing by CDR3 amino acid sequence was assessed by resampling 12 repertoires per group over 100 rounds. The repertoires were screened for more than 55 published EBV-specific TCRbeta sequences and 245 published CMV-specific TCRbeta sequences. After a couple of CVID samples that produced fewer than 10,000 sequences were dropped from the analysis, 42 CVID repertoires remained. TCRdb obtained this table from immuneACCESS and retained in-frame rearrangements with V and J assigned. These tables miss some clones; where compared with another copy, unresolved V genes account for less than half of the shortfall, and the remainder is unexplained. V and J calls plus clone size are reproduced from that table; the DNA served to infer D and trimming. This sample holds tens of thousands of clones in total, without any singletons. About 1% of the sample is held by the ten biggest clonotypes.

This clone was seen at least ten times. It has no known antigen specificity. Coverage ceases 3 residues before the CDR3 finishes, and the germline J gene fills in the end. Counted from cysteine to phenylalanine, this CDR3 has 16 amino acids. Sequencing covers 39 bases of the CDR3, shown here with the frame starting at base 1. A distance of 20 bases separates the germline ends of V and J, which lose 3 bases and 2 bases respectively. CDR1 is given as GTSNPN and CDR2 as SVGIG, both from the germline V gene (reference sequence). Most CVID patients and most healthy controls were of Caucasian heritage. Heparinized peripheral whole blood samples of about 5 to 9 ml were obtained from each donor. Genomic DNA from adults with common variable immune deficiency (CVID) and from healthy adult controls was used to sequence TCRbeta CDR3 repertoires. The control group was made up of about 22 healthy adult volunteers (about ten male and about twelve female) whose ages ranged from about 23 to 66 years, with a mean age of almost 35. To isolate peripheral blood mononuclear cells, diluted blood was subjected to density centrifugation over Hypaque 1077 or Ficoll-Paque. Genomic DNA was obtained from unsorted mononuclear cells through either Qiagen column purification or a centrifugation-based method.

Broad study findings and their caveats: Correlations of repertoire features with clinical complications were constrained by heterogeneity among patients within the CVID cohort. CVID subjects shared fewer TCRbeta clones with each other than healthy controls did (p < 0.0001). According to the authors, figuring out what caused the increased clonality in CVID would require sequencing the repertoires of T cell subpopulations. CVID TCRbeta sequences reportedly showed fewer deletions and N-nucleotide insertions and lacked highly modified clones with 13 or more V deletions. TCRbeta clonality was higher in CVID subjects than in healthy controls (t-test p = 0.018), and the increase was most characteristic of about a third of subjects. Despite equal DNA input, controls averaged around 80,000 unique sequences per sample versus about 31,547 in CVID samples.

The TCR originated in a person aged 18-70 years in good health. The chain is encoded by TRBV30 joined to TRBJ2-7; 7 matching bases give a weak D call of TRBD2. The sequencing sample was made of peripheral blood mononuclear cells. The part of the CDR3 DNA that was read is TGTGCCTGGAGCGTTCTTCGGGGGGCGCGAGCCTACGAG. Translated, it gives CAWSVLRGARAYE. The full CDR3 reads CAWSVLRGARAYEQYF.